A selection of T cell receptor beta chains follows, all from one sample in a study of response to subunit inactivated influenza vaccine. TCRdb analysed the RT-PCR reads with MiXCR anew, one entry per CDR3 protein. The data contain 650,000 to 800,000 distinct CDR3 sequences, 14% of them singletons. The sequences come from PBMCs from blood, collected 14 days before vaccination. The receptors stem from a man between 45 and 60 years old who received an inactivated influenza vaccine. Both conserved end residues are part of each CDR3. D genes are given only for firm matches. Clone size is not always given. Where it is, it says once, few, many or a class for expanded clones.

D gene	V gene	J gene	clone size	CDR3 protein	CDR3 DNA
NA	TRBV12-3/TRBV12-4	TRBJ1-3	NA	CASSLSWGNTIYF	TGTGCCAGCAGTTTATCATGGGGAAACACCATATATTTT
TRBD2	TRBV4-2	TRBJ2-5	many	CASSSGLAGKKETQYF	TGTGCCAGCAGCTCCGGACTAGCGGGTAAAAAAGAGACCCAGTACTTC
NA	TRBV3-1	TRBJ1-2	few	CASSQEIWTENYGYTF	TGTGCCAGCAGCCAAGAGATTTGGACAGAAAACTATGGCTACACCTTC
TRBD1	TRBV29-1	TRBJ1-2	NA	CSVEGGGEKGQGYGYTF	TGCAGCGTTGAAGGCGGGGGCGAGAAGGGACAGGGGTATGGCTACACCTTC
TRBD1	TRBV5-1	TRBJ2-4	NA	CASSLAVRGKNIQYF	TGCGCCAGCAGCTTGGCCGTCAGGGGGAAAAACATTCAGTACTTC
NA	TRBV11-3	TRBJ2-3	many	CASSLSGSSTDTQYF	TGCGCCAGCAGCTTGTCCGGCTCAAGCACAGATACGCAGTATTTT
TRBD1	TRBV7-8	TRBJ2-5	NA	CASSLGTGIRQETQYF	TGTGCCAGCAGCTTAGGGACAGGGATACGCCAAGAGACCCAGTACTTC
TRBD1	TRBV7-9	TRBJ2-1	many	CASSLESGQGGNEQFF	TGTGCCAGCAGCTTGGAATCGGGACAGGGTGGCAATGAGCAGTTCTTC
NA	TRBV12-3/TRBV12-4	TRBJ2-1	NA	CASRFGTFLIHNEQFF	TGTGCCAGCAGGTTCGGAACTTTCCTAATCCACAATGAGCAGTTCTTC
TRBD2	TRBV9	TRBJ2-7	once	CASSPHEGTSGTYSYEQYF	TGTGCCAGCAGCCCCCACGAAGGGACTAGCGGGACTTATTCCTACGAGCAGTACTTC
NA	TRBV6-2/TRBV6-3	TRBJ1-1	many	CASSDLFSKAEAFF	TGTGCCAGCAGCGACCTTTTCTCGAAGGCTGAAGCTTTCTTT
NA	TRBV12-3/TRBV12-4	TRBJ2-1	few	CASRAGSNEQFF	TGTGCCAGCAGGGCGGGATCCAATGAGCAGTTCTTC
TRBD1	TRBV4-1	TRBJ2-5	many	CASSQARTGPSQGQYF	TGCGCCAGCAGCCAAGCAAGGACAGGGCCTTCTCAGGGCCAGTACTTC
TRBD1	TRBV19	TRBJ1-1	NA	CASSPDRGQSTEAFF	TGTGCCAGTAGTCCGGACAGGGGGCAGAGCACTGAAGCTTTCTTT
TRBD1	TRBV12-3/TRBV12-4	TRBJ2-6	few	CASRAGTGSGANVLTF	TGTGCCAGCAGAGCCGGGACAGGGTCTGGGGCCAACGTCCTGACTTTC
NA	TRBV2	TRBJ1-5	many	CASSQTSSNQPQHF	TGTGCCAGCAGTCAGACATCAAGCAATCAGCCCCAGCATTTT
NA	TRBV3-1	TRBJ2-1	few	CATRRERSSYNEQFF	TGTGCCACCAGAAGAGAGCGGAGCTCCTACAATGAGCAGTTCTTC
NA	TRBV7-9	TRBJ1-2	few	CASSGGPSYGYTF	TGTGCCAGCAGCGGCGGGCCGTCCTATGGCTACACCTTC
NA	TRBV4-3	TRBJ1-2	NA	CASSQDLYLGYGYTF	TGCGCCAGCAGCCAAGATCTTTATTTGGGCTATGGCTACACCTTC
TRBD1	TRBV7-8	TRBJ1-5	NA	CASSSYRTGELQPQHF	TGTGCCAGCAGCTCATATAGGACAGGGGAGCTTCAGCCCCAGCATTTT
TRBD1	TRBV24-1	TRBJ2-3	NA	CATSDPGTGNTDTQYF	TGTGCCACCAGTGATCCGGGGACAGGGAACACAGATACGCAGTATTTT
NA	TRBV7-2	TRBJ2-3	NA	CASSARTTDTQYF	TGTGCCAGCAGCGCAAGGACGACAGATACGCAGTATTTT
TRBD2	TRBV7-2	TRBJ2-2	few	CASSSLAGGTSWELFF	TGTGCCAGCAGCTCACTAGCGGGAGGCACCTCATGGGAGCTGTTTTTT
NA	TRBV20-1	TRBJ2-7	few	CSASDWGKGSYEQYF	TGCAGTGCTAGTGACTGGGGAAAGGGTTCCTACGAGCAGTACTTC
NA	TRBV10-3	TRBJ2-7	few	CAISDSRYEQYF	TGTGCCATCAGTGATAGCAGGTACGAGCAGTACTTC